A selection of T cell receptor beta chains follows, all from one sample in a study of shared T cell receptors in the human thymus. Produced via immunoSEQ multiplex PCR; TCRdb's table is partial and in-frame only. The table has some 760,000 clones, roughly 85% seen once. These data are also associated with another study on human thymus T cells.

Material for sequencing was thymocytes. These receptors all come from a girl less than two years old with a congenital heart defect. The CDR3 runs from the conserved cysteine through the conserved F or W. The order of the fields is CDR3 length, J gene, D gene, V gene, clone size, CDR3 DNA, CDR3 protein. D genes are given only for firm matches. The listing skips clone size in some rows; elsewhere it reads once, few, many or a size class.

CDR3 length: 15
J gene: TRBJ2-1
D gene: TRBD2
V gene: TRBV29-1
clone size: NA
CDR3 DNA: TGCAGCCACAGGCGGGGGGGCCCGAAGTACGATGAGCAGTTCTTC
CDR3 protein: CSHRRGGPKYDEQFF

CDR3 length: 16
J gene: TRBJ2-3
D gene: TRBD2
V gene: TRBV4-1
clone size: few
CDR3 DNA: TGCGCCAGCAGCCAGTTACTAGCGGGGGTGACAGATACGCAGTATTTT
CDR3 protein: CASSQLLAGVTDTQYF

CDR3 length: 16
J gene: TRBJ2-7
D gene: TRBD1
V gene: TRBV11-2
clone size: NA
CDR3 DNA: TGTGCCAGCAGCCTACACACAGGGGATCCTGCCTACGAGCAGTACTTC
CDR3 protein: CASSLHTGDPAYEQYF

CDR3 length: 15
J gene: TRBJ2-5
D gene: NA
V gene: TRBV30
clone size: NA
CDR3 DNA: TGTGCCTGGAGTGTAGTTTTAGCGTCGGAGGAGACCCAGTACTTC
CDR3 protein: CAWSVVLASEETQYF

CDR3 length: 12
J gene: TRBJ2-7
D gene: NA
V gene: TRBV27
clone size: NA
CDR3 DNA: TGTGCCAGCAGTTCGGACAGACTCGAGCAGTACTTC
CDR3 protein: CASSSDRLEQYF

CDR3 length: 16
J gene: TRBJ2-1
D gene: TRBD2
V gene: TRBV7-7
clone size: NA
CDR3 DNA: TGTGCCAGCAGCTCGACTAGCGGGGCCTCCTACAATGAGCAGTTCTTC
CDR3 protein: CASSSTSGASYNEQFF

CDR3 length: 11
J gene: TRBJ1-1
D gene: NA
V gene: TRBV20-1
clone size: NA
CDR3 DNA: TGCAGTGCTTGGAGGAACACTGAAGCTTTCTTT
CDR3 protein: CSAWRNTEAFF

CDR3 length: 14
J gene: TRBJ2-7
D gene: TRBD1
V gene: TRBV5-4
clone size: NA
CDR3 DNA: TGTGCCAGCAGCATAGGGACAGGGGCCCCCGAGCAGTACTTC
CDR3 protein: CASSIGTGAPEQYF

CDR3 length: 15
J gene: TRBJ2-7
D gene: NA
V gene: TRBV19
clone size: NA
CDR3 DNA: TGTGCCAGTAGGATGACACGTCCGAGCTCCTACGAGCAGTACTTC
CDR3 protein: CASRMTRPSSYEQYF

CDR3 length: 18
J gene: TRBJ2-3
D gene: TRBD1
V gene: TRBV10-1
clone size: NA
CDR3 DNA: TGCGCCAGCAGTCTAACACGAGCGACAGGGTCTAGCACAGATACGCAGTATTTT
CDR3 protein: CASSLTRATGSSTDTQYF

CDR3 length: 18
J gene: TRBJ1-1
D gene: TRBD1
V gene: TRBV29-1
clone size: once
CDR3 DNA: TGCAGCGTTGAGGTTGTGAGGTCCAGGGACAGGGTACCGACTGAAGCTTTCTTT
CDR3 protein: CSVEVVRSRDRVPTEAFF

CDR3 length: 14
J gene: TRBJ1-2
D gene: NA
V gene: TRBV28
clone size: NA
CDR3 DNA: TGTGCCAGCAGCCGCCATCCCGGGGTGTGGGGCTACACCTTC
CDR3 protein: CASSRHPGVWGYTF

CDR3 length: 19
J gene: TRBJ1-1
D gene: TRBD1
V gene: TRBV14
clone size: NA
CDR3 DNA: TGTGCCAGCAGCCCTAATCACTTACGACAGGGCGTTGCGAACACTGAAGCTTTCTTT
CDR3 protein: CASSPNHLRQGVANTEAFF

CDR3 length: 16
J gene: TRBJ1-1
D gene: NA
V gene: TRBV6-1
clone size: NA
CDR3 DNA: TGTGCCAGCAGTGAAGCGCGGAGGCGAGTAGGAACTGAAGCTTTCTTT
CDR3 protein: CASSEARRRVGTEAFF